These T cell receptor beta chains were read from a single sample in a study of blood T cell repertoires in COVID-19. Sequenced by immunoSEQ multiplex PCR; TCRdb stores in-frame clones only, minus some. The data hold roughly 150,000 clones, with 79% observed a single time. Sequencing was done on a sample of peripheral blood. These receptors were obtained from a woman aged 60-75 years with COVID-19, enrolled during active disease. The CDR3 runs from the conserved cysteine through the conserved F or W. D genes are given only for firm matches. Only some rows state a clone size, as once, few, many or a class for expanded clones.

len,j_gene,d_gene,abundance,v_gene,CDR3aa,CDR3nt
11,TRBJ2-1,.,.,TRBV11-2,CASSSGNEQFF,TGTGCCAGCAGCTCGGGAAATGAGCAGTTCTTC
15,TRBJ2-3,TRBD2,.,TRBV7-3,CASSPKGTIWDTQYF,TGTGCCAGCAGCCCGAAAGGGACTATTTGGGATACGCAGTATTTT
16,TRBJ1-5,TRBD1,.,TRBV18,CASSLTGDYSNQPQHF,TGTGCCAGCTCACTAACAGGGGATTATAGCAATCAGCCCCAGCATTTT
15,TRBJ2-3,.,.,TRBV6-6,CASSPTGSSTDTQYF,TGTGCCAGCAGTCCCACAGGGTCTAGCACAGATACGCAGTATTTT
15,TRBJ2-3,TRBD1,once,TRBV7-6,CASSSGTRDRGTQYF,TGTGCCAGCAGCTCCGGGACTAGGGACAGGGGTACGCAGTATTTT
14,TRBJ1-2,.,.,TRBV24-1,CATSRGGASYGYTF,TGTGCCACCAGCCGCGGGGGGGCTTCCTATGGCTACACCTTC
19,TRBJ2-2,TRBD2,.,TRBV5-8,CASSSPNPSGSPLLGELFF,TGTGCCAGCAGTTCCCCCAACCCTAGCGGGAGTCCTCTTCTCGGGGAGCTGTTTTTT
13,TRBJ2-4,TRBD2,.,TRBV18,CASSPGLGGIQYF,TGTGCCAGCTCACCCGGACTAGGCGGCATTCAGTACTTC
17,TRBJ2-5,TRBD2,.,TRBV7-6,CASSLDLRGGLEETQYF,TGTGCCAGCAGCTTAGATCTGCGGGGGGGCCTGGAGGAGACCCAGTACTTC
12,TRBJ2-7,TRBD1,.,TRBV29-1,CSARTGAYEQYF,TGCAGCGCTAGGACAGGAGCCTACGAGCAGTACTTC
14,TRBJ2-1,.,few,TRBV5-1,CASSLTGLINEQFF,TGCGCCAGCAGCTTGACTGGTTTGATCAATGAGCAGTTCTTC
18,TRBJ2-3,.,.,TRBV5-8,CASSLGGIDRLGPDTQYF,TGTGCCAGCAGCTTGGGGGGTATCGACAGGTTAGGTCCAGATACGCAGTATTTT
19,TRBJ2-2,TRBD1,.,TRBV7-3,CASSFKGQGTSLRPGELFF,TGTGCCAGCAGCTTTAAGGGACAGGGGACATCTCTAAGGCCCGGGGAGCTGTTTTTT
15,TRBJ2-3,TRBD2,.,TRBV5-1,CASSRTSGGADTQYF,TGCGCCAGCAGTCGCACTAGCGGGGGGGCAGATACGCAGTATTTT
14,TRBJ1-6,TRBD1,.,TRBV11-3,CASSLGQGNSPLHF,TGTGCCAGCAGCCTGGGACAGGGGAATTCACCCCTCCACTTT
16,TRBJ2-7,TRBD2,.,TRBV10-3,CAISESIGLAGYEQYF,TGTGCCATCAGTGAGTCGATAGGACTAGCGGGCTACGAGCAGTACTTC
14,TRBJ1-2,TRBD1,.,TRBV2,CASSRTGEFNGYTF,TGTGCCAGCAGCAGGACAGGGGAATTTAATGGCTACACCTTC
13,TRBJ2-7,.,.,TRBV11-3,CASSLGGEYEQYF,TGTGCCAGCAGCTTAGGGGGGGAGTACGAGCAGTACTTC
17,TRBJ2-1,TRBD2,.,TRBV5-6,CASSSNGLASSYNEQFF,TGTGCCAGCAGCTCAAATGGACTAGCGAGCTCCTACAATGAGCAGTTCTTC
14,TRBJ2-1,TRBD1,few,TRBV6-5,CASSSHTGVGEQFF,TGTGCCAGCAGTTCACATACAGGGGTTGGGGAGCAGTTCTTC
15,TRBJ2-2,.,once,TRBV28,CASSPYRTIIGELFF,TGTGCCAGCAGTCCCTACCGGACTATTATCGGGGAGCTGTTTTTT
14,TRBJ2-2,.,.,TRBV5-1,CASSRSGSTGELFF,TGCGCCAGCAGCCGTAGCGGATCCACCGGGGAGCTGTTTTTT
15,TRBJ2-5,.,few,TRBV7-8,CASSLALLATGTQYF,TGTGCCAGCAGCTTAGCGCTACTAGCTACGGGGACCCAGTACTTC
15,TRBJ1-5,.,many,TRBV28,CASSLLGRVGQPQHF,TGTGCCAGCAGTTTATTGGGCAGGGTCGGGCAGCCCCAGCATTTT
17,TRBJ2-2,TRBD1,.,TRBV4-3,CASSLQTGGTNTGELFF,TGCGCCAGCAGCCTACAGACAGGGGGTACGAACACCGGGGAGCTGTTTTTT
16,TRBJ2-7,TRBD2,.,TRBV27,CASSPEPAGGRYEQYF,TGTGCCAGCAGTCCCGAGCCCGCGGGGGGCAGGTACGAGCAGTACTTC
14,TRBJ2-6,.,.,TRBV5-1,CASSLAVGANVLTF,TGCGCCAGCAGCTTGGCTGTTGGGGCCAACGTCCTGACTTTC
13,TRBJ1-1,.,.,TRBV15,CATSPRVNTEAFF,TGTGCCACCAGTCCCAGGGTGAACACTGAAGCTTTCTTT
16,TRBJ2-2,TRBD2,.,TRBV7-3,CASSLTSGQNRGELFF,TGTGCCAGCAGCCTGACTAGCGGGCAAAATAGGGGGGAGCTGTTTTTT
14,TRBJ1-1,.,.,TRBV18,CASSPRQTFLEAFF,TGTGCCAGCTCACCGAGACAGACCTTCTTGGAAGCTTTCTTT
13,TRBJ2-5,.,.,TRBV6-2/TRBV6-3,CASSYLAQETQYF,TGTGCCAGCAGTTACCTAGCCCAAGAGACCCAGTACTTC
13,TRBJ1-2,.,once,TRBV5-8,CASSLGAAGGYTF,TGTGCCAGCAGCTTGGGCGCAGCAGGTGGCTACACCTTC
14,TRBJ2-7,TRBD1,.,TRBV27,CASSKDRVGYEQYF,TGTGCCAGCAGTAAAGACAGGGTAGGATACGAGCAGTACTTC
12,TRBJ1-5,TRBD1,.,TRBV18,CASSPDGTVQHF,TGTGCCAGCTCACCTGATGGGACAGTCCAGCATTTT
17,TRBJ2-1,TRBD2,.,TRBV4-3,CASSQDRGVAGRNEQFF,TGCGCCAGCAGCCAAGATAGAGGAGTAGCGGGCCGCAATGAGCAGTTCTTC
15,TRBJ1-2,TRBD1,.,TRBV27,CASSPGAGGGYGYTF,TGTGCCAGCAGTCCTGGGGCAGGGGGAGGCTATGGCTACACCTTC
13,TRBJ1-2,.,.,TRBV28,CASSFMGGLGYTF,TGTGCCAGCAGTTTTATGGGGGGGCTCGGCTACACCTTC
16,TRBJ2-5,TRBD2,.,TRBV11-2,CASSLFLAGGGETQYF,TGTGCCAGCAGCTTATTTCTAGCGGGGGGTGGGGAGACCCAGTACTTC
15,TRBJ2-3,TRBD1,.,TRBV4-1,CASSPGQGAPDTQYF,TGCGCCAGCAGCCCGGGACAGGGGGCCCCAGATACGCAGTATTTT
14,TRBJ2-7,.,.,TRBV18,CASSPPLGEAKQYF,TGTGCCAGCTCACCACCGCTCGGGGAAGCCAAGCAGTACTTC
18,TRBJ2-2,TRBD2,.,TRBV7-3,CASSLSRTSGGRGGELFF,TGTGCCAGCAGCTTATCAAGAACTAGCGGGGGACGTGGCGGGGAGCTGTTTTTT
15,TRBJ2-3,.,.,TRBV5-4,CASSYDGLSTDTQYF,TGTGCCAGCAGTTATGATGGACTGAGCACAGATACGCAGTATTTT
14,TRBJ2-2,.,once,TRBV9,CASSLRGNTGELFF,TGTGCCAGCTCTCTCAGGGGGAACACCGGGGAGCTGTTTTTT
15,TRBJ1-6,TRBD1,few,TRBV9,CASSLGTGNNSPLHF,TGTGCCAGCAGCCTCGGGACAGGCAATAATTCACCCCTCCACTTT